The 29 T cell receptor beta chains reported below all come from one sample, sequenced in a study of Graves' ophthalmopathy and Graves' hyperthyroidism. Transcripts of RNA were the source for amplifying TCR beta CDR3 regions. The first round was an RT-PCR with HTBI primers, and the second round was a multiplex PCR. Each CDR3 protein is one row after TCRdb ran MiXCR on the multiplex PCR reads. The sample has about 410,000 distinct CDR3 sequences, approximately 20% seen once; the top ten hold roughly 1.5%. Sequenced material: peripheral blood. These receptor sequences come from a woman between 18 and 29 years old with Graves' ophthalmopathy.

This clonotype appeared many times. The chain uses TRBV6-5 and TRBJ1-1; D possibly corresponds to TRBD1 (6 bases). CDR3 size: 14 residues. Per the germline V gene, CDR1 is MNHEY and CDR2 is SVGAGI. The V gene lost 11 bases and the J gene lost 7 bases, with 23 bases spanning the gap. CDR3 protein: CAGITPRGRREAFF. The CDR3 DNA sequence: TGTGCCGGCATTACGCCCAGGGGTCGGCGTGAAGCTTTCTTT.

At least ten counts were recorded for this clonotype. The rearrangement uses TRBV24-1 and TRBJ2-3; D unresolved. The V end lost 1 base, the J end lost 0 bases, and 4 bases lay between the germline ends. The CDR3 has 14 residues. Germline V gives CDR1 KGHDR, CDR2 SFDVKD. In nucleotides, the CDR3 is TGTGCCACCAGTGATTTATCCAGCACAGATACGCAGTATTTT. The encoded protein is CATSDLSSTDTQYF.

This clonotype was observed many times. The chain joins TRBV28 to TRBJ1-1; D gene ambiguous. This CDR3 spans 15 amino acids. The germline V and J ends were trimmed by 4 bases and 5 bases, with 17 bases remaining between them. Looked up from germline, CDR1 is MDHEN and CDR2 is SYDVKM. The CDR3 DNA reads as TGTGCCAGCAGTTCCCCAGAGCCGAGGAGGACTGAAGCTTTCTTT. Protein: CASSSPEPRRTEAFF.

This clonotype showed up many times. This chain uses TRBV20-1 with TRBJ2-7; 12 bases are shared with TRBD1. Per the germline V gene, CDR1 is DFQATT and CDR2 is SNEGSKA (reference sequence). This CDR3 is built from 15 residues. With 1 base clipped from V and 5 bases from J, the junction kept 6 bases outside the gene matches. CDR3 loop: CSARVAGTGGDEQYF. The CDR3 DNA reads TGCAGTGCTAGAGTCGCCGGGACAGGGGGCGACGAGCAGTACTTC.

This clonotype has more than one count but fewer than ten. The chain is built from TRBV7-2 and TRBJ2-2; D is unresolved. CDR1 is SGHTA and CDR2 is FQGNSA in the germline V gene. V gave up 8 bases and J gave up 4 bases, with 14 bases separating them. The CDR3 consists of 14 residues. The CDR3 reads CASPQAAGTGELFF. CDR3 bases: TGTGCCAGCCCCCAGGCGGCCGGCACCGGGGAGCTGTTTTTT.

There are many counts of this clonotype. The chain uses TRBV9 and TRBJ1-2; TRBD1 might be the D (5 bases). CDR3 size: 13 residues. Trimming shortened V by 2 bases and J by 8 bases, and 13 bases separated the two germline ends. Germline V gene data show CDR1 as SGDLS and CDR2 as YYNGEE. CDR3: CASSVPAGGGYTF. The CDR3 coding sequence is TGTGCCAGCAGCGTGCCAGCGGGGGGGGGCTACACCTTC.

This clonotype came up many times. This chain links TRBV19 with TRBJ2-2, with a weak D call TRBD2 (6 bases). The CDR3 has 15 residues. V was clipped by 4 bases and J by 3 bases, with 12 bases between them. Germline lookup yields CDR1 LNHDA and CDR2 SQIVND (reference sequence). The CDR3 sequence: CASSSPGEYTGELFF. The CDR3 nucleotides are TGTGCCAGTAGTAGCCCGGGGGAGTACACCGGGGAGCTGTTTTTT.

This clonotype appeared a single time. The chain employs TRBV4-3 and TRBJ2-5; D call uncertain. The length of the CDR3 is 15 residues. Trimming took off 0 bases at V and 5 bases at J, with 13 bases between the two ends. CDR1 and CDR2 (germline): LGHNA, YSLEER. The CDR3 spells CASSQDMVTAETQYF. Written as DNA, the CDR3 is TGCGCCAGCAGCCAAGATATGGTGACCGCGGAGACCCAGTACTTC.

This clonotype has ten or more counts. The chain employs TRBV9 and TRBJ2-7; 12 bases line up with TRBD1. Germline loops: CDR1 SGDLS, CDR2 YYNGEE. V was clipped by 3 bases and J by 3 bases; unmatched bases: 4. This CDR3 region has 15 residues. Here the CDR3 reads CASSEGTGGYYEQYF. As DNA, the CDR3 is TGTGCCAGCAGCGAGGGGACAGGGGGCTACTACGAGCAGTACTTC.

This clonotype was counted many times. V and J are TRBV7-9 and TRBJ2-7; tentative D call: TRBD1 (7 bases). The CDR3 covers 16 residues. Germline V gene data show CDR1 as SEHNR and CDR2 as FQNEAQ (reference sequence). V was pared by 1 base and J by 3 bases, with 16 bases between. This CDR3 is CASSLGGRDSLYEQYF. Written as DNA, the CDR3 is TGTGCCAGCAGCTTAGGGGGGCGGGACAGCCTCTACGAGCAGTACTTC.

The V gene is TRBV6-5, the J gene TRBJ2-7; TRBD2 aligns across 10 bases. V gave up 4 bases and J gave up 2 bases; unmatched junction bases: 5. The CDR3 runs to 15 residues. Germline V gene data show CDR1 as MNHEY and CDR2 as SVGAGI. CDR3 residues: CASSSLGLATYEQYF. CDR3 sequence (DNA): TGTGCCAGCAGTTCGCTGGGACTAGCGACCTACGAGCAGTACTTC.

Many counts were recorded for this clonotype. Compared with germline, one end of the junction differs, possibly owing to a read error. V and J are TRBV12-3 or TRBV12-4 and TRBJ1-1; D not certain. The CDR3 covers 12 residues. CDR3 sequence: CASSLRDTEAFF. The DNA for the CDR3 is TGCGCCAGCAGCTTGAGGGACACTGAAGCTTTCTTT.

A single count supports this clonotype. V usage is TRBV20-1 and J usage is TRBJ1-2; TRBD1 agrees at 9 bases. CDR3 length: 14 amino acids. CDR1 and CDR2 (germline): DFQATT, SNEGSKA (reference sequence). V was pared by 0 bases and J by 5 bases, with 4 bases of the junction left unmatched. The DNA of the CDR3 is TGCAGTGCTAGAGAGACAGGGGGGACGTATGGCTACACCTTC. Translating gives CSARETGGTYGYTF.

There are many counts of this clonotype. V gene TRBV30 combines with J gene TRBJ1-6; no clear D gene. CDR3 length: 13 amino acids. The V end lost 3 bases, the J end lost 8 bases, and 11 bases lay between the germline ends. Germline values: CDR1 GTSNPN, CDR2 SVGIG (reference sequence). CDR3 region: CAWRGGSDSPLHF. In DNA form, the CDR3 reads TGTGCCTGGAGAGGAGGGAGTGATTCACCCCTCCACTTT.

This clonotype was recorded at least ten times. The chain combines TRBV20-1 with TRBJ2-7; D gene unclear. Germline values: CDR1 DFQATT, CDR2 SNEGSKA (reference sequence). V gave up 5 bases and J gave up 2 bases, with 7 bases separating them. The CDR3 length is 11 residues. CDR3 region: CSALQAYEQYF. The CDR3 coding sequence is TGCAGTGCTTTGCAGGCCTACGAGCAGTACTTC.

CDR3 amino acids: CATSPPMEANTGELFF. Written as DNA, the CDR3 is TGTGCCACCAGCCCCCCTATGGAAGCGAACACCGGGGAGCTGTTTTTT. V usage is TRBV15 and J usage is TRBJ2-2; D not resolved. The length of the CDR3 is 16 residues. CDR1 and CDR2 from the germline V gene are LNHNV and YYDKDF (reference sequence). Between the trimmed V and J ends, which lost 5 bases and 0 bases, there was a span of 13 bases.

The chain employs TRBV20-1 and TRBJ1-5; 11 nucleotides line up with TRBD1. The CDR3 extends over 14 amino acids. V shed 6 bases and J 6 bases; nucleotides not matched to a gene: 7. Germline V gene lookup returns CDR1 DFQATT and CDR2 SNEGSKA (reference sequence). CDR3 region: CSAAGTGGAQPQHF. The CDR3 DNA reads TGCAGTGCAGCAGGGACAGGGGGTGCTCAGCCCCAGCATTTT.

The chain carries TRBV28 and TRBJ1-5, with TRBD1 matching 9 bases. The trim removed 0 bases at V and 0 bases at J, leaving 3 bases unmatched. Germline CDR1 reads MDHEN; CDR2 reads SYDVKM. The CDR3 loop spans 17 amino acids. The DNA of the CDR3 is TGTGCCAGCAGTTTATGGACAGGGGGTAGTAGCAATCAGCCCCAGCATTTT. Translation gives CASSLWTGGSSNQPQHF.

This clonotype was counted ten times or more. The V and J genes are TRBV6-5 and TRBJ2-5; possible D gene TRBD1, 6 bases. Germline V CDR1 and CDR2: MNHEY, SVGAGI. Trimming left V 2 bases short and J 5 bases short, with 18 bases between. This CDR3 is 16 amino acids long. Here the CDR3 DNA reads TGTGCCAGCAGTTACGAACTCTGGGGGCCTCTTGAGACCCAGTACTTC. This encodes CASSYELWGPLETQYF.

At least ten counts were recorded for this clonotype. This chain uses TRBV28 with TRBJ2-7; no clear D gene. Per germline, CDR1 MDHEN and CDR2 SYDVKM. Trimming shortened V by 2 bases and J by 0 bases, and 8 bases separated the two germline ends. This CDR3 is 14 amino acids long. The DNA of the CDR3 is TGTGCCAGCAGTTTAAAGGCAGGCTCCTACGAGCAGTACTTC. This translates into CASSLKAGSYEQYF.

This clonotype has ten or more counts. The V call is TRBV30, the J call TRBJ2-4; 10 bases line up with TRBD2. CDR3 length: 15 residues. The V gene end was trimmed by 3 bases and the J gene end by 2 bases; junction bases not matched to a gene: 4. From germline, CDR1 is GTSNPN and CDR2 SVGIG (reference sequence). CDR3 residues: CAWRNSGGPKNIQYF. The CDR3, as DNA: TGTGCCTGGAGGAATAGCGGGGGGCCCAAAAACATTCAGTACTTC.

V and J are TRBV6-1 and TRBJ1-5, with D unclear. The ends were cut back, 7 bases at V and 3 bases at J, with 10 bases in the middle. CDR1 is MNHNS, CDR2 SASEGT, per germline. The CDR3 length is 13 residues. CDR3 sequence: CASIRGNNQPQHF. CDR3 sequence (DNA): TGTGCCAGCATTCGGGGAAACAATCAGCCCCAGCATTTT.

There are many counts of this clonotype. The V gene is TRBV11-2, the J gene TRBJ2-4; the match to TRBD2 covers 11 bases. V gave up 5 bases and J gave up 0 bases; unmatched junction bases: 12. The CDR3 totals 19 residues. Looked up from germline, CDR1 is SGHAT and CDR2 is FQNNGV. DNA for the CDR3: TGTGCCAGCAGCCCCGGGACTAGCGGAGTTGGCTTAGCCAAAAACATTCAGTACTTC. It codes for CASSPGTSGVGLAKNIQYF.

In this sample, this clonotype turned up many times. The J gene is TRBJ2-7, the V gene TRBV12-3 or TRBV12-4, with D unresolved. CDR3 length equals 15 residues. The ends were cut back, 4 bases at V and 4 bases at J, with 17 bases in the middle. CDR3 protein: CASSSRRRAQYEQYF. The DNA of the CDR3 is TGTGCCAGCAGTTCGAGACGGAGAGCCCAATACGAGCAGTACTTC.

This clonotype came up many times. V usage is TRBV7-3 and J usage is TRBJ2-5; 9 bases map to TRBD1. The CDR3 is 15 residues long. The V gene end was trimmed by 8 bases and the J gene end by 0 bases; junction bases not matched to a gene: 7. Germline CDR1 and CDR2: SGHTA and FQGTGA. CDR3 sequence reads: CASRRTGADQETQYF. The CDR3 DNA sequence: TGTGCCAGCCGCCGGACAGGGGCCGACCAAGAGACCCAGTACTTC.

This clonotype was seen repeatedly, ten times or more. The DNA of the CDR3 is TGTGCCAGCAGGAAGACAGCGAGTTATAATTCACCCCTCCACTTT. Protein: CASRKTASYNSPLHF. The chain has TRBV2 and TRBJ1-6; possible D gene TRBD1, 5 bases. Trimming shortened V by 6 bases and J by 4 bases, and 13 bases separated the two germline ends. Germline V gene data show CDR1 as SNHLY and CDR2 as FYNNEI. The CDR3 extends over 15 amino acids.

This clonotype was detected ten times or more. The CDR3, as DNA: TGTGCCAGTAGTCTACCAGCGGGATCCACCGGGGAGCTGTTTTTT. Its translation: CASSLPAGSTGELFF. This sequence joins TRBV19 and TRBJ2-2, with 7 bases fitting TRBD2. Trimming removed 5 bases from V and 4 bases from J; junction bases left unmatched: 7. CDR3 size: 15 residues. Germline V gene lookup returns CDR1 LNHDA and CDR2 SQIVND (reference sequence).

This sequence joins TRBV24-1 and TRBJ1-2; TRBD1 matches at 7 bases. CDR1 and CDR2 (germline): KGHDR, SFDVKD. There are 13 residues in the CDR3. V was pared by 9 bases and J by 3 bases, with 6 bases of the junction left unmatched. CDR3 DNA: TGTGCCACCTCTATTGGGACAGACTATGGCTACACCTTC. It encodes CATSIGTDYGYTF.

This clonotype was seen many times. The rearrangement joins TRBV27 to TRBJ2-5; D is possibly TRBD2 (5 bases). Germline CDR1 MNHEY, CDR2 SMNVEV (reference sequence). V lost 6 bases and J 6 bases, leaving 20 bases between the germline ends. This CDR3 has 15 amino acids. The CDR3 loop is CASREFSSVGKTQYF. CDR3 sequence (DNA): TGTGCCAGCAGAGAGTTCAGTTCAGTCGGGAAGACCCAGTACTTC.